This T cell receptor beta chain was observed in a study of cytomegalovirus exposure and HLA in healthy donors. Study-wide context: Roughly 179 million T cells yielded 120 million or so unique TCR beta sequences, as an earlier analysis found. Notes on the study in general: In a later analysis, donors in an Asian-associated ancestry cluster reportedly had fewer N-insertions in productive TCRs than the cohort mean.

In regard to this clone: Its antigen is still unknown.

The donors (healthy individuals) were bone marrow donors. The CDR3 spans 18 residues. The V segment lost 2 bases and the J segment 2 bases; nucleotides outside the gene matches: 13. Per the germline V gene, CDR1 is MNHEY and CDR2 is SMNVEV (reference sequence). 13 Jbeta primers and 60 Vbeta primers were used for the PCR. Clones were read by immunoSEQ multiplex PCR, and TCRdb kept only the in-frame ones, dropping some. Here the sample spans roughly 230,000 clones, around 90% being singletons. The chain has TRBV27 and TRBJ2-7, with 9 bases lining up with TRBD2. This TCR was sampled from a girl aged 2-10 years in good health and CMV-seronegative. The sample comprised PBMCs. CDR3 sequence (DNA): TGTGCCAGCAGTTTACGACAGACCAAGGGCGGGGGGGCCTACGAGCAGTACTTC. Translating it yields CASSLRQTKGGGAYEQYF.